This T cell receptor (beta chain) was identified during a study of shared clonotypes between healthy human individuals. Across the whole study: The donor group consisted of two women and three men, aged 18 to 49.

HIV-negative, healthy adults without recent acute infections or vaccinations were the donors. Trimming removed 2 bases from V and 8 bases from J; junction bases left unmatched: 5. The CDR3 is made up of 15 amino acids. The germline V gene has CDR1 MNHEY and CDR2 SMNVEV (reference sequence). Once extracted for a subset, genomic DNA was divided evenly among several immunoSEQ plates. Roughly 33,000 T cell genomes, or about 200 ng DNA, went into the sorted-subset replicate PCRs. Some clones are missing from TCRdb's copy, which holds only in-frame ones; the method was immunoSEQ multiplex PCR. The sample carries about 660,000 clones, roughly 70% recorded once.

This TCR derives from a woman in her twenties or thirties in good health. Sequenced: memory CD4+ T cells sorted from blood. Subset noted: CD45RA-negative fraction. The rearrangement uses TRBV27 and TRBJ2-5, with 13 nucleotides matching TRBD2. The CDR3 loop reads CASSLRTSGSGTQYF. CDR3 nucleotides: TGTGCCAGCAGTTTAAGGACTAGCGGGAGTGGAACCCAGTACTTC.